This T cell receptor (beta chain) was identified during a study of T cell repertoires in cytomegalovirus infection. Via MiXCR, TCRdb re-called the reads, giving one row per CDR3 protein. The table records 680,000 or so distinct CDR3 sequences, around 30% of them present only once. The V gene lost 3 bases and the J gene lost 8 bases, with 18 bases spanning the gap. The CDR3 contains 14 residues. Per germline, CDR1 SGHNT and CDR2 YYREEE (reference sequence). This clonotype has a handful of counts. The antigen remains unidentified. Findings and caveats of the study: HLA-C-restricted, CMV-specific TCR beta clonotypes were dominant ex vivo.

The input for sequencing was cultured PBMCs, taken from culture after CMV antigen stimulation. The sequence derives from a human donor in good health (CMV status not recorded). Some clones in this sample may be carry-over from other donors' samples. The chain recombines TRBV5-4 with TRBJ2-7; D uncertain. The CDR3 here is CASSSASRPAQQYF. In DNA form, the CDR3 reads TGTGCCAGCAGCTCCGCATCAAGGCCCGCTCAGCAGTACTTC.